A single sample gave rise to the 30 T cell receptor beta chains below, sequenced in a study of cytomegalovirus exposure and HLA in healthy donors. The PCR had 60 Vbeta and 13 Jbeta primers. TCRdb's copy holds only in-frame clones and misses some; the assay was immunoSEQ multiplex PCR. Its listing shows roughly 57,000 clones. The material sequenced was PBMCs. All receptors come from a man between 18 and 35 years old in good health and CMV-seropositive.

The chain carries TRBV28 and TRBJ1-6, with 7 bases matching TRBD1. This CDR3 comprises 14 residues. Germline CDR1 MDHEN, CDR2 SYDVKM. V lost 5 bases and J lost 8; bases outside the gene matches: 6. Written as DNA, the CDR3 is TGTGCCAGCAGTGCGTCAGGGGGTTATTCACCCCTCCACTTT. It encodes CASSASGGYSPLHF.

Remarks on this clone: One end of the junction fails to match germline, which may point to a read error. The genes are TRBV5-1 and TRBJ2-7; 14 nucleotides match TRBD2. Germline lookup yields CDR1 SGHRS and CDR2 YFSETQ. The CDR3 consists of 20 residues. The CDR3 protein is CASNLAGGLAGVQSTYEQYF. CDR3 bases: TGCGCCAGCAACTTGGCCGGGGGACTAGCGGGAGTCCAGTCCACCTACGAGCAGTACTTC. The full variable domain, completed using reference TRBV5-1 and TRBJ2-7, is KAGVTQTPRYLIKTRGQQVTLSCSPISGHRSVSWYQQTPGQGLQFLFEYFSETQRNKGNFPGRFSGRQFSNSRSEMNVSTLELGDSALYLCASNLAGGLAGVQSTYEQYFGPGTRLTVT.

V is TRBV16 and J is TRBJ2-4; D unclear. Germline V gives CDR1 KGHSY, CDR2 FQNENV. The CDR3 runs 15 residues. V gave up 0 bases and J gave up 0 bases, with 6 bases separating them. The CDR3 here is CASSQSQIAKNIQYF. CDR3 in DNA: TGTGCCAGCAGCCAATCACAAATAGCCAAAAACATTCAGTACTTC.

The genes are TRBV27 and TRBJ2-3; D perhaps matches TRBD2 (7 bases). Germline V gene data show CDR1 as MNHEY and CDR2 as SMNVEV (reference sequence). The CDR3 is 16 amino acids. V was shortened by 6 bases and J by 5 bases, with 21 bases between the two germline ends. CDR3 sequence reads: CASSSWGGLPLDTQYF. The DNA of the CDR3 is TGTGCCAGCAGCAGTTGGGGGGGGCTTCCCCTAGATACGCAGTATTTT.

Comments on this clone: The junction departs from germline at one end; a sequencing error may be responsible. The chain uses TRBV15 and TRBJ2-1, with D unclear. CDR1 is LNHNV, CDR2 YYDKDF, per germline (reference sequence). The CDR3 has 13 amino acids. CDR3 region: CATSGDTNTEQFF. The CDR3 DNA sequence: TGTGCCACCAGCGGAGACACAAATACTGAGCAGTTCTTC. The full variable domain, rest sourced from reference TRBV15 and TRBJ2-1, is DAMVIQNPRYQVTQFGKPVTLSCSQTLNHNVMYWYQQKSSQAPKLLFHYYDKDFNNEADTPDNFQSRRPNTSFCFLDIRSPGLGDTAMYLCATSGDTNTEQFFGPGTRLTVL.

The chain combines TRBV7-2 with TRBJ2-7; D unresolved. The germline gives CDR1 SGHTA, CDR2 FQGNSA. CDR3 length: 14 residues. Trimming removed 1 base at V and 3 bases at J, with 10 bases between. CDR3 coding DNA: TGTGCCAGCAGCTTAGTGCGTATCGGCTACGAGCAGTACTTC. Protein sequence: CASSLVRIGYEQYF.

This chain connects TRBV4-1 to TRBJ2-1; 7 nucleotides line up with TRBD2. The CDR3 runs to 16 residues. Trimming took 1 base from V and 5 from J; bases not matched to a gene: 8. Germline CDR1 reads MGHRA; CDR2 reads YSYEKL. The chain's CDR3 is CASSQVFASGNNEQFF. CDR3 in DNA: TGCGCCAGCAGCCAAGTTTTTGCTAGCGGCAACAATGAGCAGTTCTTC.

The chain joins TRBV29-1 to TRBJ2-5, with D unresolved. CDR1 and CDR2 (germline): SQVTM, ANQGSEA. This CDR3 is built from 11 residues. V was pared by 7 bases and J by 4 bases, with 10 bases between. CDR3 sequence reads: CSAREAETQYF. The CDR3 coding sequence is TGCAGCGCCCGAGAGGCAGAGACCCAGTACTTC.

Worth noting for this clone: The junction shows a germline mismatch at one end, possibly a read error. The same CDR3 can be traced to other DNA sequences in this sample. The CDR3 sequence: CASSQVIVAGSYEQYF. The CDR3 DNA sequence: TGCGCTAGCAGCCAAGTTATCGTGGCGGGATCCTACGAGCAGTACTTC. The V and J genes are TRBV4-1 and TRBJ2-7, with D tentatively TRBD2 (6 bases). CDR3 length: 16 amino acids. Germline values: CDR1 MGHRA, CDR2 YSYEKL.

This sequence joins TRBV5-6 and TRBJ1-6, with D perhaps TRBD1 (6 bases). V was trimmed by 4 bases and J by 7 bases, leaving 18 bases between them. Germline lookup yields CDR1 SGHDT and CDR2 YYEEEE. The CDR3 consists of 16 residues. The CDR3 loop is CASSRNRDPFNSPLHF. The CDR3 DNA reads as TGTGCCAGCAGCCGTAACAGGGACCCTTTCAATTCACCCCTCCACTTT.

The rearrangement uses TRBV6-1 and TRBJ1-1, with a possible D match to TRBD1 (6 bases). CDR3 size: 15 residues. V was pared by 2 bases and J by 2 bases, with 12 bases between. Germline CDR1 and CDR2: MNHNS and SASEGT. DNA for the CDR3: TGTGCCAGCAGTGAAAGGACAGTTGGTAACACTGAAGCTTTCTTT. Its protein product is CASSERTVGNTEAFF.

The chain combines TRBV6-5 with TRBJ1-2; TRBD1 aligns across 8 bases. This CDR3 is 14 amino acids long. Germline V lookup: CDR1 MNHEY, CDR2 SVGAGI. V was pared by 10 bases and J by 8 bases, with 15 bases of the junction left unmatched. CDR3 bases: TGTGCCACAGCAAGAGGCAGGGGGCGCGAAGGCTACACCTTC. Amino acid sequence: CATARGRGREGYTF.

The chain combines TRBV28 with TRBJ2-1; 9 positions agree with TRBD1. The junction had 8 bases not matched to a gene; V was cut back by 6 bases and J by 8 bases. CDR3 length: 14 amino acids. Germline CDR1 is MDHEN and CDR2 is SYDVKM. The CDR3 nucleotides read TGTGCCAGCAGCTCCCCTAACAGGGGGCATGAGCAGTTCTTC. Translation: CASSSPNRGHEQFF.

This chain links TRBV30 with TRBJ2-5; tentative D call: TRBD2 (6 bases). This CDR3 has 12 amino acids. V was shortened by 1 base and J by 3 bases, with 6 bases between the two germline ends. Per the germline V gene, CDR1 is GTSNPN and CDR2 is SVGIG (reference sequence). DNA of the CDR3: TGTGCCTGGAGTGCGGGGGAAGAGACCCAGTACTTC. Protein product: CAWSAGEETQYF.

The chain employs TRBV27 and TRBJ2-7; 11 positions match TRBD1. With 0 bases clipped from V and 3 bases from J, the junction kept 4 bases outside the gene matches. This CDR3 contains 16 residues. Germline assignment: CDR1 MNHEY and CDR2 SMNVEV (reference sequence). CDR3 in DNA: TGTGCCAGCAGTTTATCGACCGGGACAGGGGGCTACGAGCAGTACTTC. Its translation: CASSLSTGTGGYEQYF.

This chain links TRBV28 with TRBJ2-2; D is unclear. Trimming shortened V by 4 bases and J by 4 bases, and 7 bases separated the two germline ends. Per germline, CDR1 MDHEN and CDR2 SYDVKM. The CDR3 sequence is 13 residues long. Here the CDR3 DNA reads TGTGCCAGCAGTTCCCTCCCCACCGGGGAGCTGTTTTTT. The encoded protein is CASSSLPTGELFF.

This sequence joins TRBV6-4 and TRBJ1-2; maybe TRBD1 (6 bases). This CDR3 has 17 residues. CDR1 and CDR2 from the germline V gene are MRHNA and SNTAGT. The ends were cut back, 4 bases at V and 3 bases at J, with 21 bases in the middle. CDR3 sequence reads: CASSARTGGQKDYGYTF. The CDR3 coding sequence is TGTGCCAGCAGTGCTAGGACCGGCGGACAGAAAGACTATGGCTACACCTTC.

As regards this clone: An end of the junction does not agree with germline; a read error may underlie this. The V gene is TRBV5-1, the J gene TRBJ2-1; perhaps TRBD2 as D (6 bases). CDR1 is SGHRS and CDR2 is YFSETQ in the germline V gene. The CDR3 has 15 amino acids. The CDR3: CASTLGTRRANEQFF. The CDR3 nucleotides are TGCGCGAGCACCTTAGGGACTCGCCGCGCTAATGAGCAGTTCTTC.

The CDR3 sequence is CASSLEYARGFSSGPADTQYF. CDR3 in DNA: TGCGCCAGCAGCTTGGAGTACGCCAGGGGATTTTCAAGTGGGCCAGCAGATACGCAGTATTTT. The chain carries TRBV5-1 and TRBJ2-3, with TRBD1 as a possible D gene (6 bases). V lost 0 bases, J lost 4 bases, and 30 bases lay in between. Germline V lookup: CDR1 SGHRS, CDR2 YFSETQ. CDR3 length: 21 amino acids.

The chain is built from TRBV5-6 and TRBJ1-5, with TRBD1 matching over 7 bases. This CDR3 spans 16 amino acids. Germline CDR1 reads SGHDT; CDR2 reads YYEEEE. After removal of 3 bases from V and 0 bases from J, the junction contained 6 bases not matched to a gene. This CDR3 is CASSWGDRDSNQPQHF. CDR3 nucleotides: TGTGCCAGCAGCTGGGGGGACAGAGATAGCAATCAGCCCCAGCATTTT.

This chain uses TRBV6-1 with TRBJ1-3; TRBD1 is a possible D gene (6 bases). In germline, CDR1 is MNHNS, CDR2 SASEGT. This CDR3 has 15 residues. The V gene lost 6 bases and the J gene lost 0 bases, with 12 bases spanning the gap. The CDR3 DNA is TGTGCCAGCAGCTTAACAGGGACCTCTGGAAACACCATATATTTT. Its protein is CASSLTGTSGNTIYF.

The chain couples TRBV2 to TRBJ2-5; 9 bases agree with TRBD2. V shed 5 bases and J 1 base; nucleotides not matched to a gene: 11. This CDR3 spans 17 amino acids. CDR1 SNHLY and CDR2 FYNNEI come from the germline V gene. The CDR3 spells CASSWPRLAVVQETQYF. As DNA, the CDR3 is TGTGCCAGCAGTTGGCCTCGACTAGCGGTGGTCCAAGAGACCCAGTACTTC.

The rearrangement links TRBV30 to TRBJ1-1, with 7 bases matching TRBD1. The trim removed 5 bases at V and 10 bases at J, leaving 13 bases unmatched. Germline lookup yields CDR1 GTSNPN and CDR2 SVGIG (reference sequence). The CDR3 runs 13 residues. CDR3 bases: TGTGCCTGGTCGCGACGACAGGGAGGAGGAGCTTTCTTT. Translated, it gives CAWSRRQGGGAFF. Drawing the rest from reference TRBV30 and TRBJ1-1, the complete variable domain is SQTIHQWPATLVQPVGSPLSLECTVEGTSNPNLYWYRQAAGRGLQLLFYSVGIGQISSEVPQNLSASRPQDRQFILSSKKLLLSDSGFYLCAWSRRQGGGAFFGQGTRLTVV.

Concerning this clone: Within the sample, other DNA sequences also encode this same CDR3. This chain links TRBV28 with TRBJ1-1; TRBD1 matches 9 bases. V was clipped by 10 bases and J by 4 bases; unmatched bases: 4. Germline CDR1 MDHEN, CDR2 SYDVKM. The CDR3 loop spans 12 amino acids. The CDR3 region is CAIGGQGTEAFF. The CDR3 DNA reads as TGTGCCATCGGGGGACAGGGCACTGAAGCTTTCTTT.

The V and J genes are TRBV11-3 and TRBJ1-6, with 7 bases matching TRBD1. The trim removed 5 bases at V and 7 bases at J, leaving 11 bases unmatched. The CDR3 loop spans 16 amino acids. Germline V CDR1 and CDR2: SGHNT, YENEEA. The CDR3 region is CASSDRSQGRNSPLHF. CDR3 in DNA: TGTGCCAGCAGCGACCGGTCACAGGGGAGGAATTCACCCCTCCACTTT.

The chain combines TRBV6-4 with TRBJ2-2; D gene ambiguous. Germline V gene data show CDR1 as MRHNA and CDR2 as SNTAGT. This CDR3 has 13 amino acids. Trimming pared 2 bases from V and 3 bases from J, leaving 4 bases between. DNA for the CDR3: TGTGCCAGCAGTGACGACTACACCGGGGAGCTGTTTTTT. Its protein product is CASSDDYTGELFF.

This chain uses TRBV5-1 with TRBJ2-3; 9 bases align to TRBD2. This CDR3 is 15 amino acids long. V dropped 4 bases and J dropped 1; count of bases not matched to a gene: 4. Germline V gene sequence: CDR1 SGHRS, CDR2 YFSETQ. The CDR3 loop reads CASSPRTSGTDTQYF. The CDR3 nucleotides are TGCGCCAGCAGCCCCAGGACTAGCGGCACAGATACGCAGTATTTT.

The chain carries TRBV6-5 and TRBJ1-1; the D gene is possibly TRBD1 (6 bases). The CDR3 contains 13 residues. Trimming shortened V by 5 bases and J by 7 bases, and 14 bases separated the two germline ends. CDR1 is MNHEY and CDR2 is SVGAGI in the germline V gene. CDR3 coding DNA: TGTGCCAGCAGTGACGGTGAACAGGGTGAAGCTTTCTTT. As protein: CASSDGEQGEAFF.

The chain has TRBV30 and TRBJ2-7, with D possibly being TRBD1 (5 bases). The length of the CDR3 is 11 residues. Looked up from germline, CDR1 is GTSNPN and CDR2 is SVGIG (reference sequence). V was trimmed by 7 bases and J by 2 bases, leaving 9 bases between them. CDR3 sequence: CASKGTYEQYF. The DNA of the CDR3 is TGTGCCTCCAAGGGGACCTACGAGCAGTACTTC. Variable domain in full (rest from reference TRBV30 and TRBJ2-7): SQTIHQWPATLVQPVGSPLSLECTVEGTSNPNLYWYRQAAGRGLQLLFYSVGIGQISSEVPQNLSASRPQDRQFILSSKKLLLSDSGFYLCASKGTYEQYFGPGTRLTVT.

The chain recombines TRBV11-2 with TRBJ2-7, with a weak D call TRBD2 (5 bases). The CDR3 contains 17 residues. The germline gives CDR1 SGHAT, CDR2 FQNNGV. V shed 0 bases and J shed 2 bases, with 17 bases lying between them. The CDR3, as DNA: TGTGCCAGCAGCTTAGATCGGCGGGCGGCCCCTACCTACGAGCAGTACTTC. Its translation is CASSLDRRAAPTYEQYF. The whole variable domain, remainder taken from reference TRBV11-2 and TRBJ2-7, is EAGVAQSPRYKIIEKRQSVAFWCNPISGHATLYWYQQILGQGPKLLIQFQNNGVVDDSQLPKDRFSAERLKGVDSTLKIQPAKLEDSAVYLCASSLDRRAAPTYEQYFGPGTRLTVT.